These 19 T cell receptor beta chains were all obtained from the same sample, sequenced in a study of blood T cell repertoires in COVID-19. The table came from immunoSEQ multiplex PCR; TCRdb's copy has only in-frame clones and leaves some out. The sample has some 390,000 clones, about 88% seen once. Sequencing was performed on peripheral blood. The receptor source for this set is a human donor in a cohort sampled during active COVID-19.

CDR3 in amino acids: CASSVFQGGEQYF. The DNA for the CDR3 is TGTGCCAGCAGCGTATTCCAGGGAGGCGAGCAGTACTTC. The chain employs TRBV9 and TRBJ2-7; possibly TRBD2 for D (6 bases). CDR1 is SGDLS and CDR2 is YYNGEE in the germline V gene. The CDR3 runs 13 residues. Trimming cost V 1 base and J 6 bases, with 11 bases left between them.

This chain links TRBV7-6 with TRBJ2-5, with D unclear. Germline CDR1 and CDR2: SGHVS and FNYEAQ. This CDR3 is built from 12 residues. V was trimmed by 1 base and J by 5 bases, leaving 5 bases between them. CDR3 DNA: TGTGCCAGCAGCTTAGTACGGGAGACCCAGTACTTC. Translating gives CASSLVRETQYF.

The rearrangement links TRBV5-4 to TRBJ2-7; 9 bases line up with TRBD2. With V trimmed by 2 bases and J by 7 bases, 16 bases remained unmatched. Per the germline V gene, CDR1 is SGHNT and CDR2 is YYREEE (reference sequence). CDR3 length: 17 residues. The CDR3 region has the DNA TGTGCCAGCAGCTTCGGGAATGTAGCGGGAGCCCTCGGGGAGCAGTACTTC. It is translated as CASSFGNVAGALGEQYF.

J is TRBJ2-1 and V is TRBV10-3; perhaps TRBD2 as D (5 bases). V lost 3 bases and J 5 bases, leaving 14 bases between the germline ends. The CDR3 length is 15 residues. CDR1 is ENHRY, CDR2 SYGVKD, per germline. In DNA form, the CDR3 reads TGTGCCATCAGTGACGTGGGAGATCAACACAATGAGCAGTTCTTC. Protein sequence: CAISDVGDQHNEQFF.

This clone was seen just once. The chain combines TRBV6-5 with TRBJ1-2; possibly TRBD1 for D (6 bases). The V and J ends lost 0 bases and 9 bases respectively, with 14 bases between them. The CDR3 has 14 amino acids. The V gene's germline CDR1 is MNHEY and CDR2 SVGAGI. CDR3: CASSYSQGWGSYTF. CDR3 coding DNA: TGTGCCAGCAGTTACTCGCAGGGGTGGGGGAGCTACACCTTC.

The genes are TRBV29-1 and TRBJ1-4, with D unresolved. From germline, CDR1 is SQVTM and CDR2 ANQGSEA. The CDR3 consists of 13 residues. V dropped 7 bases and J dropped 5 bases, with 14 bases sitting between them. The CDR3 loop reads CSASLEGNEKLFF. Written as DNA, the CDR3 is TGCAGCGCCTCCCTGGAGGGAAATGAAAAACTGTTTTTT.

This chain connects TRBV3-1 (or the pseudogene TRBV3-2) to TRBJ2-1; perhaps TRBD1 as D (5 bases). This CDR3 region has 15 residues. Deletions cut 0 bases from V and 3 bases from J, with 9 bases between. Germline V lookup: CDR1 LGHDT, CDR2 YNNKEL (reference sequence). The CDR3 region is CASSQEGHLYNEQFF. Written as DNA, the CDR3 is TGTGCCAGCAGCCAAGAGGGGCACCTCTACAATGAGCAGTTCTTC.

The rearrangement joins TRBV7-9 to TRBJ2-7, with 15 nucleotides matching TRBD2. With V trimmed by 5 bases and J by 6 bases, 5 bases remained unmatched. Germline-derived CDR1 and CDR2 are SEHNR and FQNEAQ (reference sequence). The CDR3 consists of 15 residues. This CDR3 reads CASSVGLAGGGEQYF. CDR3 bases: TGTGCCAGCAGCGTGGGACTAGCGGGGGGAGGCGAGCAGTACTTC.

V and J are TRBV2 and TRBJ2-7; 8 nucleotides align to TRBD1. V was pared by 6 bases and J by 5 bases, with 9 bases of the junction left unmatched. The length of the CDR3 is 14 residues. From germline, CDR1 is SNHLY and CDR2 FYNNEI. CDR3 nucleotides: TGTGCCAGCAGCCGGACAGGGAGTTTCCACGAGCAGTACTTC. Amino acid sequence: CASSRTGSFHEQYF.

This clone was observed once. The CDR3 loop reads CASSLTQWGQGRSGELFF. Here the CDR3 DNA reads TGTGCCAGCAGCTTAACTCAGTGGGGACAAGGAAGATCCGGGGAGCTGTTTTTT. This rearrangement joins TRBV11-3 to TRBJ2-2, with D tentatively TRBD1 (6 bases). The ends were cut back, 2 bases at V and 6 bases at J, with 22 bases in the middle. CDR1 is SGHNT, CDR2 YENEEA, per germline. The CDR3 contains 18 residues. Drawing the rest from reference TRBV11-3 and TRBJ2-2, the complete variable domain is EAGVVQSPRYKIIEKKQPVAFWCNPISGHNTLYWYLQNLGQGPELLIRYENEEAVDDSQLPKDRFSAERLKGVDSTLKIQPAELGDSAVYLCASSLTQWGQGRSGELFFGEGSRLTVL.

The chain combines TRBV2 with TRBJ1-5, with 9 positions matching TRBD1. Looked up from germline, CDR1 is SNHLY and CDR2 is FYNNEI. With 6 bases clipped from V and 7 bases from J, the junction kept 7 bases outside the gene matches. CDR3 length: 14 residues. The CDR3 here is CASRDRGSEQPQHF. The DNA of the CDR3 is TGTGCCAGCAGGGACAGGGGTAGTGAACAGCCCCAGCATTTT.

V is TRBV19 and J is TRBJ2-3; D is perhaps TRBD2 (6 bases). The ends were cut back, 6 bases at V and 1 base at J, with 11 bases in the middle. Germline lookup yields CDR1 LNHDA and CDR2 SQIVND (reference sequence). The CDR3 sequence is 14 residues long. The CDR3 loop reads CASSRGGRTDTQYF. As DNA, the CDR3 is TGTGCCAGTAGCCGGGGAGGCCGCACAGATACGCAGTATTTT.

The chain uses TRBV28 and TRBJ1-3; weak D call: TRBD1 (5 bases). Between the trimmed V and J ends, which lost 5 bases and 0 bases, there was a span of 23 bases. The germline V gene encodes CDR1 MDHEN and CDR2 SYDVKM. This CDR3 is 19 amino acids long. The CDR3 sequence: CASSGVDRIDSTSGNTIYF. The CDR3 DNA is TGTGCCAGCAGTGGCGTAGACCGAATTGACAGCACCTCTGGAAACACCATATATTTT.

The chain uses TRBV9 and TRBJ1-2; 9 bases fit TRBD1. Germline loops: CDR1 SGDLS, CDR2 YYNGEE. The CDR3 consists of 15 residues. V shed 4 bases and J 6 bases; nucleotides not matched to a gene: 10. The CDR3 spells CASSPRDRVNNGYTF. The CDR3 nucleotides are TGTGCCAGCAGCCCGCGGGACAGGGTAAACAATGGCTACACCTTC. The variable domain in full, with the rest retrieved from reference TRBV9 and TRBJ1-2, is DSGVTQTPKHLITATGQRVTLRCSPRSGDLSVYWYQQSLDQGLQFLIQYYNGEERAKGNILERFSAQQFPDLHSELNLSSLELGDSALYFCASSPRDRVNNGYTFGSGTRLTVV.

The chain links TRBV6-1 to TRBJ1-1; D remains unclear. Germline V lookup: CDR1 MNHNS, CDR2 SASEGT. V shed 6 bases and J shed 6 bases, with 11 bases lying between them. The CDR3 length is 12 residues. CDR3: CASSNSGSEAFF. The CDR3 region has the DNA TGTGCCAGCAGCAACAGTGGATCTGAAGCTTTCTTT.

This chain uses TRBV6-5 with TRBJ2-5; TRBD2 aligns across 13 bases. Trimming cost V 7 bases and J 6 bases; bases outside gene matches: 8. The CDR3 totals 15 residues. Germline loops: CDR1 MNHEY, CDR2 SVGAGI. The CDR3 nucleotides read TGTGCCAGCACTTCGACTAGCGGGGGGTCCCAGACCCAGTACTTC. Translating it yields CASTSTSGGSQTQYF.

The chain recombines TRBV28 with TRBJ1-4; no clear D. This CDR3 is 16 amino acids long. V was pared by 5 bases and J by 0 bases, with 13 bases between. CDR1 is MDHEN and CDR2 is SYDVKM in the germline V gene. CDR3 DNA sequence: TGTGCCAGCAGTCCGGCGGAAGTAGCAACTAATGAAAAACTGTTTTTT. Its translation is CASSPAEVATNEKLFF.

The chain couples TRBV2 to TRBJ2-3; D is possibly TRBD2 (6 bases). The CDR3 sequence is 16 residues long. CDR1 and CDR2 (germline): SNHLY, FYNNEI. The V gene lost 4 bases and the J gene lost 3 bases, with 17 bases spanning the gap. CDR3 bases: TGTGCCAGCAGTGCCCCAAGGAGGGGTGGGACAGATACGCAGTATTTT. Amino acids: CASSAPRRGGTDTQYF.

This rearrangement joins TRBV5-1 to TRBJ2-1; 10 bases align to TRBD1. V dropped 4 bases and J dropped 10; count of bases not matched to a gene: 8. CDR1 and CDR2 (germline): SGHRS, YFSETQ. This CDR3 spans 14 amino acids. This CDR3 reads CASSLSTGGGEQFF. CDR3 DNA sequence: TGCGCCAGCAGCCTGTCGACAGGGGGCGGGGAGCAGTTCTTC.